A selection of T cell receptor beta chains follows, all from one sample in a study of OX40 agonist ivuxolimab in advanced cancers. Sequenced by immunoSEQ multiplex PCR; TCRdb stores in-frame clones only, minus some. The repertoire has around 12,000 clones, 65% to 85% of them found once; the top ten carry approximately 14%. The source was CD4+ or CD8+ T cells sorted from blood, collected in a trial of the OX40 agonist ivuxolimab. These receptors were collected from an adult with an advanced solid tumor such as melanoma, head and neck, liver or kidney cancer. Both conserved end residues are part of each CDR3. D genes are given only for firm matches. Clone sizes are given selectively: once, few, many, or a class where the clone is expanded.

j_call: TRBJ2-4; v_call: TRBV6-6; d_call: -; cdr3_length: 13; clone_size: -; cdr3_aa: CASQNPAKNIQYF; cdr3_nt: TGTGCCAGCCAGAATCCGGCCAAAAACATTCAGTACTTC
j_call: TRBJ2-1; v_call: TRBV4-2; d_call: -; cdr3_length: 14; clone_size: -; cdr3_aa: CASSPYGDYNEQFF; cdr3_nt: TGTGCCAGCAGCCCCTACGGGGATTACAATGAGCAGTTCTTC
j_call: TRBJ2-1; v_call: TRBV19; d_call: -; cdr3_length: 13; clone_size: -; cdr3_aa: CASRLGGDNEQFF; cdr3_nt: TGTGCCAGTAGACTAGGGGGGGACAATGAGCAGTTCTTC
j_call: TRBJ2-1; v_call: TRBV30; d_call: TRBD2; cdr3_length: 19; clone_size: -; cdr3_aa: CAWNPSLSGGRLSYNEQFF; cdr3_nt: TGTGCCTGGAACCCTTCTCTTAGCGGGGGAAGACTTTCCTACAATGAGCAGTTCTTC
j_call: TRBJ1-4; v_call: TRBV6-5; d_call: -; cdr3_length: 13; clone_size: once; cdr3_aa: CASRGGYNEKLFF; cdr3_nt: TGTGCCAGCCGCGGAGGGTACAATGAAAAACTGTTTTTT
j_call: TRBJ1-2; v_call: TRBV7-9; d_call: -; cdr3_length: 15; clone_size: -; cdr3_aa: CASSLEAGDNYGYTF; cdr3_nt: TGTGCCAGCAGCTTAGAGGCAGGGGACAACTATGGCTACACCTTC
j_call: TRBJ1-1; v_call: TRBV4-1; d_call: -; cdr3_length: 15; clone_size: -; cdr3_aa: CASSQERGIKTEAFF; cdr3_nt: TGCGCCAGCAGCCAAGAAAGGGGGATCAAAACTGAAGCTTTCTTT
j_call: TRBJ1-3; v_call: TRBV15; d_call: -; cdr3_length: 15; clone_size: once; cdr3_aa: CATSRAQDGGNTIYF; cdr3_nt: TGTGCCACCAGCAGAGCCCAGGACGGTGGAAACACCATATATTTT
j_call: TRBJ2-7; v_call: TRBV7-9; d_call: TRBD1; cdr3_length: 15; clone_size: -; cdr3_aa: CASSLEGQGAYEQYF; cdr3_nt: TGTGCCAGCAGCTTAGAGGGACAGGGGGCCTACGAGCAGTACTTC
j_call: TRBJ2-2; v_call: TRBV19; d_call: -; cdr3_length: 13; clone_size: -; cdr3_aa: CASSTSPAGELFF; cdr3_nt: TGTGCCAGTAGTACAAGCCCGGCCGGGGAGCTGTTTTTT
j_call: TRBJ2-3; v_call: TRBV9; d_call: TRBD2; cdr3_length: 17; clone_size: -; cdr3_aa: CASSVGSAGGYADTQYF; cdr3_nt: TGTGCCAGCAGCGTAGGGTCAGCGGGGGGGTACGCAGATACGCAGTATTTT
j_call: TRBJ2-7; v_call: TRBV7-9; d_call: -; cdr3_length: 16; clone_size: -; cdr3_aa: CASSSSGPVPIYEQYF; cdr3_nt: TGTGCCAGCAGCTCCTCGGGGCCCGTCCCCATCTACGAGCAGTACTTC
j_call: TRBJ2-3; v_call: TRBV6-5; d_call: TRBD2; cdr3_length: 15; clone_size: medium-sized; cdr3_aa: CASRGLAGSLDTQYF; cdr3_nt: TGTGCCAGCAGGGGACTAGCGGGAAGCTTGGATACGCAGTATTTT
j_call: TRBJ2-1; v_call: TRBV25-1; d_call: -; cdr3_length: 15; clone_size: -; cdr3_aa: CASSEYTEPYNEQFF; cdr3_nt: TGTGCCAGCAGTGAATACACGGAGCCGTACAATGAGCAGTTCTTC
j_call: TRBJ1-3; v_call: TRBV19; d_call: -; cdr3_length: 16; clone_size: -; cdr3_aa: CASSIGGMHTGNTIYF; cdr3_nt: TGTGCCAGTAGTATTGGGGGTATGCACACTGGAAACACCATATATTTT
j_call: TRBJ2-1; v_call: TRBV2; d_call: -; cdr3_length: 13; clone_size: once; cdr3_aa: CASSLFLTDEQFF; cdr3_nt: TGTGCCAGCAGTCTCTTCCTGACGGATGAGCAGTTCTTC
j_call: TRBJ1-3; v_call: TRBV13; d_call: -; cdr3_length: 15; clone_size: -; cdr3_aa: CASSPTPSNQDTIYF; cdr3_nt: TGTGCCAGCAGCCCAACCCCTTCAAACCAAGACACCATATATTTT
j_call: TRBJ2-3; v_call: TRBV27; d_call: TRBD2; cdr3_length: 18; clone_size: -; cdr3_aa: CASSLSDTSGASTDTQYF; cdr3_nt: TGTGCCAGCAGTTTATCAGATACCAGCGGGGCTAGCACAGATACGCAGTATTTT
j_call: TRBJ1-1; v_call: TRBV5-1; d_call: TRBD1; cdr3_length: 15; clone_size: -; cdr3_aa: CASSLAGGAGTEAFF; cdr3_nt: TGCGCCAGCAGCTTAGCAGGGGGCGCGGGCACTGAAGCTTTCTTT
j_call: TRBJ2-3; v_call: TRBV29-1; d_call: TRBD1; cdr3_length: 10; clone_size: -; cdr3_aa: CSGTGDTQYF; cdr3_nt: TGCAGTGGGACAGGAGATACGCAGTATTTT
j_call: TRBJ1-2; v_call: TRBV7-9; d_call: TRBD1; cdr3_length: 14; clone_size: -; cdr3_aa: CASRPGTGNYGYTF; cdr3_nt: TGTGCCAGCAGACCTGGGACAGGGAACTATGGCTACACCTTC
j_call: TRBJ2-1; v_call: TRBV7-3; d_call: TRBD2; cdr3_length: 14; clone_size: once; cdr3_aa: CASSLGSGGNEQFF; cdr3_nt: TGTGCCAGCAGCTTAGGGAGCGGGGGCAATGAGCAGTTCTTC
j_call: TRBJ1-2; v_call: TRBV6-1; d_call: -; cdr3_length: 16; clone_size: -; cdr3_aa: CASSEISSLLKYGYTF; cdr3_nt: TGTGCCAGCAGTGAGATCTCGAGCCTCCTAAAATATGGCTACACCTTC
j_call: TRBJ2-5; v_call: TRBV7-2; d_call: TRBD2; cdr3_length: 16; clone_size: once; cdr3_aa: CASSRTSGGNQETQYF; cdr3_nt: TGTGCCAGCAGCCGGACTAGCGGGGGGAACCAAGAGACCCAGTACTTC
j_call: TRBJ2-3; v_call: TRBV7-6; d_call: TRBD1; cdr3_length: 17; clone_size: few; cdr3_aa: CASSRFPPGQTTDTQYF; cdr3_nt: TGTGCCAGCAGCCGTTTCCCCCCGGGACAGACAACAGATACGCAGTATTTT
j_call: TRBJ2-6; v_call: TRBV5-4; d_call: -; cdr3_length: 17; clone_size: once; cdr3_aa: CASEACTRQSRANVLTF; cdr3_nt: TGTGCCAGCGAAGCCTGCACCAGACAAAGTCGGGCCAACGTCCTGACTTTC
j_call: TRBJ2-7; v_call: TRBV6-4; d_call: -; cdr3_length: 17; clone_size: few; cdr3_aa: CASTLLDSPLGSYEQYF; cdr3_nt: TGTGCCAGCACCCTACTGGACTCTCCTCTAGGTTCCTACGAGCAGTACTTC
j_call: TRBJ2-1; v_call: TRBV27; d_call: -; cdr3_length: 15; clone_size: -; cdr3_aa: CASSLSGSPYNEQFF; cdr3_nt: TGTGCCAGCAGTTTATCAGGGTCCCCCTACAATGAGCAGTTCTTC
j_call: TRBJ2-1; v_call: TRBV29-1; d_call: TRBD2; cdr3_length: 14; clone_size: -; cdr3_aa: CSVEGLLIHNEQFF; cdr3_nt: TGCAGCGTCGAGGGACTATTGATCCACAATGAGCAGTTCTTC
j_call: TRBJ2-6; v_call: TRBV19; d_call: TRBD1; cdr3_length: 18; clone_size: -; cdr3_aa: CASSPHRGSSSGANVLTF; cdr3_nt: TGTGCCAGTAGTCCTCACAGGGGCTCGAGCTCTGGGGCCAACGTCCTGACTTTC
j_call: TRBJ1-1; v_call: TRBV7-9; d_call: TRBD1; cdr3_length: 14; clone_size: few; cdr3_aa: CASSLGQLNTEAFF; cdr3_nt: TGTGCCAGCAGCTTGGGACAGCTGAACACTGAAGCTTTCTTT
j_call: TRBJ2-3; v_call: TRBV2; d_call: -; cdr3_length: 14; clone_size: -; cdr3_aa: CASSEVSAVDTQYF; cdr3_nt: TGTGCCAGCAGTGAGGTTAGCGCGGTAGATACGCAGTATTTT
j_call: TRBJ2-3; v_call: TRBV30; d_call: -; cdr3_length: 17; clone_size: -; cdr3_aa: CAWSVRTNYEEVGTQYF; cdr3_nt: TGTGCCTGGAGTGTACGGACAAACTACGAAGAGGTCGGTACGCAGTATTTT
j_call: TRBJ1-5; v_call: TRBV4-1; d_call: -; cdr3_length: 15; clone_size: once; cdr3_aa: CASSQDQLYPPAQHF; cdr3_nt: TGCGCCAGCAGCCAAGATCAATTGTATCCTCCTGCCCAGCATTTT
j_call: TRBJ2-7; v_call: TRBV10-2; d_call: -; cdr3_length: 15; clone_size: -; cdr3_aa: CASSDFQGGLTYQYF; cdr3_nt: TGCGCCAGCAGTGACTTCCAAGGGGGGCTCACTTATCAGTACTTC
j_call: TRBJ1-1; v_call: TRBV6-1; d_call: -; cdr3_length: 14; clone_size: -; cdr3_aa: CASSESGLGTEAFF; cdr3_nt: TGTGCCAGCAGTGAAAGCGGGCTGGGCACTGAAGCTTTCTTT
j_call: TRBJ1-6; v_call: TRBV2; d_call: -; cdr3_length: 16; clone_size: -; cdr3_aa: CASSEVGTSYNSPLHF; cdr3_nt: TGTGCCAGCAGTGAAGTCGGGACAAGCTATAATTCACCCCTCCACTTT
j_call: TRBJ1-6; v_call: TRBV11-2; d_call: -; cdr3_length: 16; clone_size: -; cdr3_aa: CASSPWPGTPGTPLHF; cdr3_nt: TGTGCCAGCAGCCCCTGGCCCGGGACTCCAGGAACACCCCTCCACTTT
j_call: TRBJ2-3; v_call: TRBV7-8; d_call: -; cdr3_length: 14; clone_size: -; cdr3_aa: CASSFLGPTDTQYF; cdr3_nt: TGTGCCAGCAGCTTTCTGGGGCCCACAGATACGCAGTATTTT
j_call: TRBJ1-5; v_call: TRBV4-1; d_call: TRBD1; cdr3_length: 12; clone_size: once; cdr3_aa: CASGQGRQPQHF; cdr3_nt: TGCGCCAGCGGACAGGGGCGGCAGCCCCAGCATTTT
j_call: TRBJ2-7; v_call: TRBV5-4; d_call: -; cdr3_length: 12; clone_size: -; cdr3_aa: CASSLETYEQYF; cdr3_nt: TGTGCCAGCAGCTTAGAAACCTACGAGCAGTACTTC
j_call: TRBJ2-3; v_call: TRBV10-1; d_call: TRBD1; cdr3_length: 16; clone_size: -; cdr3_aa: CASSEDREEGTDTQYF; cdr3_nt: TGCGCCAGCAGTGAGGACAGGGAAGAAGGCACAGATACGCAGTATTTT
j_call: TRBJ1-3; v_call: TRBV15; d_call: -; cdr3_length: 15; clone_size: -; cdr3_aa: CATSRDRDPGNTIYF; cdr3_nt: TGTGCCACCAGCAGAGATCGGGATCCTGGAAACACCATATATTTT
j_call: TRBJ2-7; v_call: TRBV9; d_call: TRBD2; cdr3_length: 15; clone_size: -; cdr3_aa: CASSPLAGTGDEQYF; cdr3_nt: TGTGCCAGCAGCCCACTAGCGGGGACAGGCGACGAGCAGTACTTC
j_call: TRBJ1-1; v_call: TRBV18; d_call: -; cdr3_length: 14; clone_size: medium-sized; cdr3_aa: CASSTPGTNGRAFF; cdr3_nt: TGTGCCAGCTCTACCCCCGGGACAAACGGTAGGGCTTTCTTT
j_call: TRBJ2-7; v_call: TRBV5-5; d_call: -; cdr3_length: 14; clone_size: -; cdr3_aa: CASSPVAGDYEQYF; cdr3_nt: TGTGCCAGCAGCCCGGTTGCAGGGGACTACGAGCAGTACTTC
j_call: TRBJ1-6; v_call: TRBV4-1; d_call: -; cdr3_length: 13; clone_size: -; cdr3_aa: CAVSEVNNSPLHF; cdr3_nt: TGCGCCGTATCCGAGGTGAATAATTCACCCCTCCACTTT
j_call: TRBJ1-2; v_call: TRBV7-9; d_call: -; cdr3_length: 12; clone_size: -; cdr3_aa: CASSLEQYGYTF; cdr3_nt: TGTGCCAGCAGCTTAGAACAGTATGGCTACACCTTC